The 29 T cell receptor beta chains in this list originate from one sample, sequenced in a study of T cells in localized non-small cell lung cancer. Some clones are missing from TCRdb's copy, which holds only in-frame ones; the method was immunoSEQ multiplex PCR. The profile shows under 40,000 clones, 87% of them singletons. The specimen comprised peripheral blood mononuclear cells, sampled before any cancer treatment. These receptors were collected from a man aged 40-75 years with stage III lung adenocarcinoma.

The chain combines TRBV19 with TRBJ1-5, with TRBD1 matching over 7 bases. Trimming took 4 bases from V and 1 from J; bases not matched to a gene: 7. Germline-derived CDR1 and CDR2 are LNHDA and SQIVND (reference sequence). The CDR3 is 16 residues long. This chain's CDR3 is CASSTPGGGSNQPQHF. The CDR3 nucleotides are TGTGCCAGTAGTACCCCAGGGGGGGGAAGCAATCAGCCCCAGCATTTT.

This clone came up once. The V and J genes are TRBV14 and TRBJ2-7, with 7 bases lining up with TRBD1. This CDR3 comprises 13 residues. After removal of 3 bases from V and 6 bases from J, the junction contained 5 bases not matched to a gene. Germline assignment: CDR1 SGHDN and CDR2 FVKESK. CDR3: CASSHPWTGEQYF. The CDR3 nucleotides read TGTGCCAGCAGCCATCCTTGGACAGGCGAGCAGTACTTC.

The sample holds a few counts of this clone. The V gene is TRBV7-9, the J gene TRBJ1-2, with no clear D. Germline-derived CDR1 and CDR2 are SEHNR and FQNEAQ (reference sequence). The CDR3 is made up of 14 amino acids. The V gene lost 5 bases and the J gene lost 4 bases, with 14 bases spanning the gap. CDR3: CASSKLSGSYGYTF. The CDR3 DNA follows: TGTGCCAGCAGCAAGCTATCTGGGTCCTATGGCTACACCTTC. The whole variable domain, filled in from reference TRBV7-9 and TRBJ1-2, reads DTGVSQNPRHKITKRGQNVTFRCDPISEHNRLYWYRQTLGQGPEFLTYFQNEAQLEKSRLLSDRFSAERPKGSFSTLEIQRTEQGDSAMYLCASSKLSGSYGYTFGSGTRLTVV.

The chain joins TRBV28 to TRBJ2-2; D gene unclear. V lost 6 bases, J lost 1 base, and 9 bases lay in between. Germline V lookup: CDR1 MDHEN, CDR2 SYDVKM. This CDR3 has 14 residues. In DNA form, the CDR3 reads TGTGCCAGCAGCAGGCCGTTGAACACCGGGGAGCTGTTTTTT. Translated: CASSRPLNTGELFF.

The CDR3 bases are TGCGCCAGCAGTCGCAACACCGGGACTAGCGGGGGGATCCTCTACGAGCAGTACTTC. This gives the protein CASSRNTGTSGGILYEQYF. The chain has TRBV23-1 and TRBJ2-7, with TRBD2 identical over 15 bases. TRBV23-1 is an open reading frame, and its role is uncertain. The CDR3 consists of 19 residues. The ends lost 4 bases at V and 3 bases at J; junction bases unmatched: 13.

J is TRBJ1-6 and V is TRBV19, with D tentatively TRBD1 (5 bases). The CDR3 totals 14 residues. The V gene's germline CDR1 is LNHDA and CDR2 SQIVND (reference sequence). Trimming took off 3 bases at V and 11 bases at J, with 14 bases between the two ends. CDR3 in amino acids: CASSMSTESAPLHF. The CDR3 nucleotides read TGTGCCAGTAGTATGTCGACAGAATCTGCACCCCTCCACTTT.

This clone was found once. This chain connects TRBV11-3 to TRBJ2-3; a weak D match, TRBD2 (6 bases). The CDR3 runs 14 residues. CDR1 is SGHNT, CDR2 YENEEA, per germline. Trimming stripped 1 base from V and 5 bases from J, with 10 bases between. The CDR3 protein is CASSLGGVKDTQYF. DNA of the CDR3: TGTGCCAGCAGCTTAGGGGGGGTTAAAGATACGCAGTATTTT.

The rearrangement joins TRBV7-8 to TRBJ1-1; D is undetermined. Germline CDR1 SGHVS, CDR2 FQNEAQ. The CDR3 runs to 16 residues. V was trimmed by 5 bases and J by 0 bases, leaving 16 bases between them. The CDR3 spells CASSLDPQIMNTEAFF. The DNA for the CDR3 is TGTGCCAGCAGCCTCGACCCACAAATTATGAACACTGAAGCTTTCTTT.

This clone was seen once. The DNA for the CDR3 is TGTGCCAGCAGCTTGGATACGCCGAAGGGCTACACCTTC. This encodes CASSLDTPKGYTF. V is TRBV5-6 and J is TRBJ1-2; D is ambiguous. This CDR3 is built from 13 residues. Germline V gene lookup returns CDR1 SGHDT and CDR2 YYEEEE. V lost 0 bases and J lost 8, with 11 bases in between.

The chain couples TRBV13 to TRBJ2-2, with 7 bases that match TRBD1. With V trimmed by 5 bases and J by 0 bases, 3 bases remained unmatched. The CDR3 sequence is 15 residues long. CDR1 PRHDT and CDR2 FYEKMQ come from the germline V gene (reference sequence). The CDR3 DNA reads as TGTGCCAGCAGCCCGGACAGGACGAACACCGGGGAGCTGTTTTTT. This encodes CASSPDRTNTGELFF.

This clone came up a few times. The chain has TRBV7-9 and TRBJ1-2, with a possible D match to TRBD1 (5 bases). The CDR3 is made up of 10 amino acids. V was pared by 8 bases and J by 6 bases, with 7 bases between. The germline V gene has CDR1 SEHNR and CDR2 FQNEAQ (reference sequence). The CDR3 loop reads CASGGDGYTF. The CDR3 DNA is TGTGCCAGCGGAGGGGATGGCTACACCTTC.

The count of this clone is one. V is TRBV7-9 and J is TRBJ2-2; D possibly corresponds to TRBD1 (6 bases). Germline V gene data show CDR1 as SEHNR and CDR2 as FQNEAQ (reference sequence). CDR3 length: 15 amino acids. The V and J ends lost 3 bases and 3 bases respectively, with 11 bases between them. CDR3 nucleotide sequence: TGTGCCAGCAGCTTTGTACAGGGACACACCGGGGAGCTGTTTTTT. Translated: CASSFVQGHTGELFF.

The table lists this clone with a count of one. This chain connects TRBV7-3 to TRBJ2-2; the match to TRBD1 covers 11 bases. V shed 5 bases, J shed 6 bases, and the junction held 11 bases outside the gene matches. CDR3 length: 17 residues. Germline loops: CDR1 SGHTA, CDR2 FQGTGA. The CDR3 reads CASSLAGSGQGAGELFF. The CDR3 region has the DNA TGTGCCAGCAGCCTCGCCGGTTCGGGACAGGGGGCCGGGGAGCTGTTTTTT.

The chain has TRBV12-2 and TRBJ2-2; the table names TRBD1, a call not compared with the DNA. TRBV12-2 is a pseudogene segment. This CDR3 has 15 amino acids. In nucleotides, the CDR3 is TGTGCAAGTCGCTCTACACAGGGTTCTGCCGGGGAGCTGTTTTTT. Translated: CASRSTQGSAGELFF.

In its sample, this clone was seen once. The chain is built from TRBV27 and TRBJ1-5, with TRBD1 matching over 10 bases. Germline CDR1 MNHEY, CDR2 SMNVEV (reference sequence). The CDR3 runs to 17 residues. V lost 5 bases to trimming and J lost 0 bases; unmatched junction nucleotides: 7. The CDR3 region has the DNA TGTGCCAGCAGTCTTATTGGGACAGGGGATAGCAATCAGCCCCAGCATTTT. This translates into CASSLIGTGDSNQPQHF.

The gene calls are TRBV9 and TRBJ1-1; D might be TRBD1 (6 bases). Trimming pared 4 bases from V and 8 bases from J, leaving 18 bases between. The CDR3 totals 14 residues. CDR1 and CDR2 from the germline V gene are SGDLS and YYNGEE. The chain's CDR3 is CASSPYFGGPEAFF. CDR3 sequence (DNA): TGTGCCAGCAGCCCCTATTTCGGGGGCCCCGAAGCTTTCTTT. Combining the CDR3 with reference TRBV9 and TRBJ1-1 gives the whole variable domain DSGVTQTPKHLITATGQRVTLRCSPRSGDLSVYWYQQSLDQGLQFLIQYYNGEERAKGNILERFSAQQFPDLHSELNLSSLELGDSALYFCASSPYFGGPEAFFGQGTRLTVV.

The V call is TRBV7-2, the J call TRBJ2-5; D is unclear. Germline V CDR1 and CDR2: SGHTA, FQGNSA. The CDR3 totals 12 residues. V lost 3 bases, J lost 2 bases, and 4 bases lay in between. CDR3 coding DNA: TGTGCCAGCAGCTTTCGACAAGAGACCCAGTACTTC. Amino acids: CASSFRQETQYF. Full variable domain (missing parts from reference TRBV7-2 and TRBJ2-5): GAGVSQSPSNKVTEKGKDVELRCDPISGHTALYWYRQSLGQGLEFLIYFQGNSAPDKSGLPSDRFSAERTGGSVSTLTIQRTQQEDSAVYLCASSFRQETQYFGPGTRLLVL.

J is TRBJ1-4 and V is TRBV30, with D perhaps TRBD1 (5 bases). The CDR3 has 12 residues. Germline CDR1 and CDR2: GTSNPN and SVGIG (reference sequence). Trimming removed 1 base at V and 8 bases at J, with 8 bases between. The CDR3 is CAWSAQGEKLFF. CDR3 nucleotides: TGTGCCTGGAGTGCTCAGGGAGAAAAACTGTTTTTT. Based on the CDR3 plus reference TRBV30 and TRBJ1-4, the full variable domain is SQTIHQWPATLVQPVGSPLSLECTVEGTSNPNLYWYRQAAGRGLQLLFYSVGIGQISSEVPQNLSASRPQDRQFILSSKKLLLSDSGFYLCAWSAQGEKLFFGSGTQLSVL.

This clone was recorded once. The chain employs TRBV10-3 and TRBJ2-1, with 7 bases aligning to TRBD1. The CDR3 is 12 amino acids. The V and J ends lost 8 bases and 7 bases, in that order; junction bases with no gene match: 5. Germline V lookup: CDR1 ENHRY, CDR2 SYGVKD. CDR3 in DNA: TGTGCCATCTCGACAGGGTATAATGAGCAGTTCTTC. This codes for CAISTGYNEQFF.

CDR3 coding DNA: TGCGCCAGCAGCGGAACCGGGACTAGCGGTTACGAGCAGTACTTC. Its protein is CASSGTGTSGYEQYF. The chain links TRBV5-1 to TRBJ2-7; 11 nucleotides agree with TRBD2. The CDR3 consists of 15 residues. V trimming: 4 bases; J trimming: 4 bases; junction bases outside the gene matches: 7. The germline V gene encodes CDR1 SGHRS and CDR2 YFSETQ.

This clone showed up just once. The chain has TRBV18 and TRBJ2-7; D remains unclear. Germline CDR1 and CDR2: KGHSH and LQKENI. The CDR3 has 13 residues. The ends were cut back, 3 bases at V and 4 bases at J, with 10 bases in the middle. The CDR3 nucleotides are TGTGCCAGCTCACCGTCCGGAAGGTACGAGCAGTACTTC. Protein sequence: CASSPSGRYEQYF. Full variable domain (remainder filled in from reference TRBV18 and TRBJ2-7): NAGVMQNPRHLVRRRGQEARLRCSPMKGHSHVYWYRQLPEEGLKFMVYLQKENIIDESGMPKERFSAEFPKEGPSILRIQQVVRGDSAAYFCASSPSGRYEQYFGPGTRLTVT.

CDR3 in amino acids: CASSRDTDTDTQYF. The CDR3 nucleotides are TGTGCCAGCAGCCGCGACACGGACACAGATACGCAGTATTTT. The genes are TRBV7-9 and TRBJ2-3; no definite D call. V dropped 5 bases and J dropped 2 bases, with 11 bases sitting between them. CDR1 is SEHNR, CDR2 FQNEAQ, per germline (reference sequence). The CDR3 is 14 amino acids.

This clone was detected only a few times. This chain joins TRBV7-9 and TRBJ1-1, with 8 bases aligning to TRBD1. Trimming at V came to 8 bases and at J to 1 base, leaving 6 bases not matched to a gene. Germline assignment: CDR1 SEHNR and CDR2 FQNEAQ (reference sequence). This CDR3 spans 14 amino acids. The CDR3 sequence is CASQGGTGNTEAFF. As DNA, the CDR3 is TGTGCCAGCCAGGGGGGGACAGGGAACACTGAAGCTTTCTTT.

The chain is built from TRBV6-6 and TRBJ1-2; D possibly corresponds to TRBD1 (5 bases). The CDR3 contains 13 residues. CDR1 and CDR2 (germline): MNHNY, SVGAGI (reference sequence). Between the trimmed V and J ends, which lost 0 bases and 7 bases, there was a span of 9 bases. The CDR3 sequence: CASSYSRTIGYTF. The CDR3 nucleotides are TGTGCCAGCAGTTACTCTCGGACAATTGGCTACACCTTC.

This chain joins TRBV11-2 and TRBJ2-1; no clear D. The germline V gene encodes CDR1 SGHAT and CDR2 FQNNGV. V dropped 0 bases and J dropped 0 bases, with 9 bases sitting between them. This CDR3 has 16 residues. CDR3 DNA sequence: TGTGCCAGCAGCTTAGAACCCCAGAGCTCCTACAATGAGCAGTTCTTC. Protein sequence: CASSLEPQSSYNEQFF. Full variable domain (rest looked up from reference TRBV11-2 and TRBJ2-1): EAGVAQSPRYKIIEKRQSVAFWCNPISGHATLYWYQQILGQGPKLLIQFQNNGVVDDSQLPKDRFSAERLKGVDSTLKIQPAKLEDSAVYLCASSLEPQSSYNEQFFGPGTRLTVL.

The V call is TRBV11-2, the J call TRBJ1-1; possibly TRBD1 for D (5 bases). Germline CDR1 reads SGHAT; CDR2 reads FQNNGV. V was trimmed by 0 bases and J by 1 base, leaving 12 bases between them. The CDR3 sequence is 16 residues long. DNA of the CDR3: TGTGCCAGCAGCTTAGAGATGGGACGGAAGAACACTGAAGCTTTCTTT. Translating it yields CASSLEMGRKNTEAFF.

This clone was detected once. The chain is built from TRBV28 and TRBJ1-5; the D gene is possibly TRBD1 (5 bases). Germline V gene sequence: CDR1 MDHEN, CDR2 SYDVKM. The CDR3 is 15 residues long. V was clipped by 7 bases and J by 2 bases, with 15 bases between them. The CDR3 sequence is CASTIHGAGNQPQHF. CDR3 sequence (DNA): TGTGCCAGCACCATTCACGGGGCCGGCAATCAGCCCCAGCATTTT.

This clone was observed once. The V call is TRBV7-2, the J call TRBJ1-2; no definite D call. The ends were cut back, 3 bases at V and 4 bases at J, with 9 bases in the middle. Germline-derived CDR1 and CDR2 are SGHTA and FQGNSA. The CDR3 runs 13 residues. The DNA of the CDR3 is TGTGCCAGCAGCTTCGGTCCGGGCTATGGCTACACCTTC. It is translated as CASSFGPGYGYTF.

The genes are TRBV7-2 and TRBJ2-5, with no clear D. The CDR3 runs 11 residues. Trimming took 5 bases from V and 5 from J, leaving 6 bases between them. Germline CDR1 is SGHTA and CDR2 is FQGNSA. Written as DNA, the CDR3 is TGTGCCAGCAGCGAAAAGGAGACCCAGTACTTC. Protein product: CASSEKETQYF.